These T cell receptor beta chains were read from a single sample in a study of T-cell memory formation after mild COVID-19. MiXCR was run by TCRdb on the 5' RACE reads, yielding one entry per CDR3 protein. The sample has fewer than 650,000 distinct CDR3 sequences, 17% seen once; the top ten hold less than 10%. The material sequenced was PBMCs or a T cell subset sorted from them (not recorded which). These receptors were taken from an adult woman who had mild COVID-19 (a few samples of this study predate the infection). Cell type and time point are not known. The CDR3 runs from the conserved cysteine through the conserved F or W. D genes are given only for firm matches. Only some rows state a clone size, as once, few, many or a class for expanded clones.

TRBJ1-2 | TRBV27 | . | . | CASSLKMGGYGYTF | TGTGCCAGCAGCCTGAAGATGGGTGGCTATGGCTACACCTTC
TRBJ2-1 | TRBV5-5 | . | TRBD2 | CASSLAPLAGHNEQFF | TGTGCCAGCAGCTTGGCTCCACTAGCGGGGCACAATGAGCAGTTCTTC
TRBJ2-7 | TRBV13 | . | TRBD1 | CASSVQGAGYEQYF | TGTGCCAGCAGCGTACAGGGGGCAGGCTACGAGCAGTACTTC
TRBJ2-1 | TRBV7-9 | once | TRBD2 | CASSRQTSGRSFNEQFF | TGTGCCAGCAGCCGACAGACTAGCGGGAGGTCTTTCAATGAGCAGTTCTTC
TRBJ2-3 | TRBV11-2 | few | . | CASSLGKPFTDTQYF | TGTGCCAGCAGCCTCGGGAAACCCTTCACAGATACGCAGTATTTT
TRBJ1-1 | TRBV19 | . | . | CASSKNLVGLEARRAFF | TGTGCCAGTAGTAAAAATTTGGTTGGTCTAGAAGCCCGGAGGGCTTTCTTT
TRBJ2-5 | TRBV20-1 | . | TRBD1 | CSAWDRRETQYF | TGCAGTGCATGGGACAGACGGGAGACCCAGTACTTC
TRBJ2-5 | TRBV7-2 | few | . | CASSLGIRETQYF | TGTGCCAGCAGCTTAGGAATACGGGAGACCCAGTACTTC
TRBJ2-3 | TRBV20-1 | few | TRBD2 | CSAPSRGGITDTQYF | TGCAGTGCTCCTTCGCGGGGAGGGATCACAGATACGCAGTATTTT
TRBJ1-1 | TRBV7-9 | . | . | CASIWIGDVDTEAFF | TGTGCCAGCATCTGGATAGGGGATGTGGACACTGAAGCTTTCTTT
TRBJ2-1 | TRBV5-1 | . | . | CASSLAGATVYNEQFF | TGCGCCAGCAGCTTGGCGGGGGCGACCGTCTACAATGAGCAGTTCTTC
TRBJ2-7 | TRBV10-3 | few | TRBD2 | CATQGAGGSEQYF | TGTGCCACCCAAGGGGCGGGAGGTTCCGAGCAGTACTTC
TRBJ1-1 | TRBV20-1 | few | TRBD1 | CSATGTGRTTEAFF | TGCAGTGCTACAGGGACAGGGAGGACCACTGAAGCTTTCTTT
TRBJ2-1 | TRBV24-1 | . | . | CATSPGRAVYNEQFF | TGTGCCACCAGCCCAGGTAGAGCGGTCTACAATGAGCAGTTCTTC
TRBJ2-2 | TRBV20-1 | . | . | CSATSDSLNTGELFF | TGCAGTGCTACCTCAGACTCCCTGAACACCGGGGAGCTGTTTTTT
TRBJ1-1 | TRBV15 | . | . | CATSRDLLGEAFF | TGTGCCACCAGCAGAGATCTCTTGGGTGAAGCTTTCTTT
TRBJ1-4 | TRBV7-9 | . | TRBD1 | CASSLRRRQGDEKLFF | TGTGCCAGCAGCCTACGACGAAGACAGGGTGATGAAAAACTGTTTTTT
TRBJ2-7 | TRBV27 | . | . | CASSWDNSYEQYF | TGTGCCAGCAGTTGGGACAACTCCTACGAGCAGTACTTC
TRBJ2-3 | TRBV5-1 | . | . | CASSPGQVTDTQYF | TGCGCCAGCAGCCCTGGACAAGTCACAGATACGCAGTATTTT
TRBJ2-2 | TRBV11-3 | . | TRBD2 | CASSPTSGSAGELFF | TGTGCCAGCAGCCCTACTAGCGGGAGTGCCGGGGAGCTGTTTTTT
TRBJ2-5 | TRBV7-8 | few | . | CASSLGRALETQYF | TGTGCCAGCAGCTTAGGTCGGGCCTTAGAGACCCAGTACTTC
TRBJ2-6 | TRBV4-3 | . | . | CASSWEVGSGANVLTF | TGCGCCAGCAGCTGGGAGGTCGGCTCTGGGGCCAACGTCCTGACTTTC
TRBJ2-7 | TRBV27 | . | . | CASSLGRQGRAYEQYF | TGTGCCAGCAGTCTCGGACGGCAGGGGAGAGCCTACGAGCAGTACTTC
TRBJ2-1 | TRBV12-3/TRBV12-4 | many | TRBD2 | CASSLVAGEVGEQFF | TGTGCCAGCAGTTTGGTGGCGGGAGAGGTCGGTGAGCAGTTCTTC